These 22 T cell receptor beta chains were all obtained from the same sample, sequenced in a study of shared clonotypes between healthy human individuals. Clones were read by immunoSEQ multiplex PCR, and TCRdb kept only the in-frame ones, dropping some. The data hold roughly 1,800,000 clones, with about 94% observed a single time. Cells designated naive CD8 were CD45RO-negative and were positively selected for CCR7, with terminally differentiated effector memory CD45RA+ cells excluded. Sample: naive CD8+ T cells sorted from blood. These receptors were obtained from a man between 18 and 29 years old in good health.

The J gene is TRBJ1-2, the V gene TRBV27; TRBD1 might be the D (6 bases). V lost 10 bases and J 9 bases, leaving 15 bases between the germline ends. CDR1 and CDR2 from the germline V gene are MNHEY and SMNVEV (reference sequence). The length of the CDR3 is 11 residues. CDR3 loop: CAKGGGKRYTF. The CDR3 coding sequence is TGTGCCAAAGGGGGAGGGAAGCGCTACACCTTC.

J is TRBJ2-7 and V is TRBV6-6; maybe TRBD1 (5 bases). The ends were cut back, 5 bases at V and 2 bases at J, with 10 bases in the middle. Germline V gene lookup returns CDR1 MNHNY and CDR2 SVGAGI (reference sequence). The length of the CDR3 is 13 residues. Written as DNA, the CDR3 is TGTGCCAGCAGTAAGGACATCCCCTACGAGCAGTACTTC. It encodes CASSKDIPYEQYF.

With respect to this clone: Other DNA sequences of this sample code for an identical CDR3. The rearrangement joins TRBV5-4 to TRBJ2-3; weak D call: TRBD2 (5 bases). Trimming shortened V by 0 bases and J by 3 bases, and 5 bases separated the two germline ends. CDR3 size: 13 residues. Looked up from germline, CDR1 is SGHNT and CDR2 is YYREEE (reference sequence). CDR3 in amino acids: CASSLGGTDTQYF. CDR3 coding DNA: TGTGCCAGCAGCTTGGGCGGGACAGATACGCAGTATTTT.

The chain recombines TRBV9 with TRBJ2-7; D call uncertain. This CDR3 is 14 amino acids long. V lost 4 bases to trimming and J lost 5 bases, with 16 bases between them. The germline CDR1 and CDR2 sequences are SGDLS and YYNGEE. The CDR3 is CASSQVHNFNEQYF. CDR3 sequence (DNA): TGTGCCAGCAGCCAAGTTCATAACTTTAACGAGCAGTACTTC.

The rearrangement uses TRBV10-2 and TRBJ2-7; the D gene is possibly TRBD1 (5 bases). Between the trimmed V and J ends, which lost 3 bases and 3 bases, there was a span of 12 bases. CDR1 WSHSY and CDR2 SAAADI come from the germline V gene. There are 14 residues in the CDR3. In nucleotides, the CDR3 is TGCGCCAGCAGTGACCTCTTTCAGGGCTACGAGCAGTACTTC. Translation: CASSDLFQGYEQYF.

This clone has just one count. The CDR3 loop is CASADRGSGNTIYF. In DNA form, the CDR3 reads TGTGCCAGTGCCGACAGGGGCTCTGGAAACACCATATATTTT. This chain uses TRBV19 with TRBJ1-3; 8 positions match TRBD1. With 8 bases clipped from V and 0 bases from J, the junction kept 3 bases outside the gene matches. Germline V lookup: CDR1 LNHDA, CDR2 SQIVND (reference sequence). The CDR3 has 14 amino acids.

There are a few counts of this clone. The sample holds other DNA sequences that translate to the same CDR3. The chain recombines TRBV30 with TRBJ1-1, with D unclear. This CDR3 contains 12 residues. Trimming took 0 bases from V and 1 from J, leaving 3 bases between them. Germline lookup yields CDR1 GTSNPN and CDR2 SVGIG (reference sequence). The CDR3 DNA is TGTGCCTGGAGTGTTGGGAACACTGAAGCTTTCTTT. Translated: CAWSVGNTEAFF.

The J gene is TRBJ2-1, the V gene TRBV5-8; tentatively, D is TRBD1 (5 bases). CDR3 length: 13 amino acids. CDR1 is SGHTS and CDR2 is YDEGEE in the germline V gene. V lost 2 bases and J 6 bases, leaving 9 bases between the germline ends. CDR3 loop: CASSFQGSNEQFF. The CDR3 nucleotides read TGTGCCAGCAGCTTCCAGGGTTCCAATGAGCAGTTCTTC.

The chain joins TRBV4-1 to TRBJ1-1, with D possibly being TRBD1 (6 bases). The CDR3 extends over 15 amino acids. Germline V gene lookup returns CDR1 MGHRA and CDR2 YSYEKL. The V and J ends lost 3 bases and 0 bases respectively, with 11 bases between them. The chain's CDR3 is CASSHTRTVNTEAFF. The CDR3 DNA follows: TGCGCCAGCAGCCACACACGGACAGTGAACACTGAAGCTTTCTTT.

The rearrangement links TRBV2 to TRBJ1-5, with D unclear. Trimming cost V 0 bases and J 9 bases, with 6 bases left between them. CDR1 is SNHLY, CDR2 FYNNEI, per germline. CDR3 length equals 12 residues. Here the CDR3 reads CASSEAPGPQHF. Here the CDR3 DNA reads TGTGCCAGCAGTGAAGCACCAGGGCCCCAGCATTTT. The variable domain in full, with the rest retrieved from reference TRBV2 and TRBJ1-5, is EPEVTQTPSHQVTQMGQEVILRCVPISNHLYFYWYRQILGQKVEFLVSFYNNEISEKSEIFDDQFSVERPDGSNFTLKIRSTKLEDSAMYFCASSEAPGPQHFGDGTRLSIL.

This chain joins TRBV2 and TRBJ2-7; 8 bases are shared with TRBD2. This CDR3 is 14 amino acids long. Trimming took 7 bases from V and 6 from J; bases not matched to a gene: 11. Germline CDR1 is SNHLY and CDR2 is FYNNEI. Written as DNA, the CDR3 is TGTGCCAGCACTCCCGGGACTAGTATTGGCGAGCAGTACTTC. This translates into CASTPGTSIGEQYF.

The chain carries TRBV29-1 and TRBJ2-1, with unresolved D. Germline V gives CDR1 SQVTM, CDR2 ANQGSEA. With 8 bases removed from V and 3 bases from J, the gap between germline ends came to 11 bases. CDR3 length: 12 residues. The CDR3 loop reads CSPLVGYNEQFF. The CDR3 bases are TGCAGCCCTTTGGTGGGCTACAATGAGCAGTTCTTC.

This clone was observed a single time. V gene TRBV5-1 combines with J gene TRBJ2-3; 12 bases map to TRBD1. The CDR3 is made up of 16 amino acids. Germline CDR1 is SGHRS and CDR2 is YFSETQ. J gave up 6 bases and V 3 bases, and 8 bases lay outside the gene matches. The CDR3 reads CASSWMGQGARDTQYF. The CDR3 DNA sequence: TGCGCCAGCAGCTGGATGGGACAGGGGGCGCGGGATACGCAGTATTTT. The full variable domain, its missing parts supplied by reference TRBV5-1 and TRBJ2-3, is KAGVTQTPRYLIKTRGQQVTLSCSPISGHRSVSWYQQTPGQGLQFLFEYFSETQRNKGNFPGRFSGRQFSNSRSEMNVSTLELGDSALYLCASSWMGQGARDTQYFGPGTRLTVL.

The rearrangement links TRBV13 to TRBJ1-4; 7 positions match TRBD1. Germline CDR1 reads PRHDT; CDR2 reads FYEKMQ (reference sequence). The CDR3 has 13 residues. The junction had 6 bases not matched to a gene; V was cut back by 6 bases and J by 8 bases. As DNA, the CDR3 is TGTGCCAGCAGTACAGGGGTCCAGGAAAAACTGTTTTTT. Protein: CASSTGVQEKLFF.

The chain employs TRBV4-1 and TRBJ2-5; TRBD2 matches at 10 bases. Germline loops: CDR1 MGHRA, CDR2 YSYEKL. The CDR3 is 13 amino acids. Germline trimming cut 5 bases from V and 3 bases from J; bases unmatched to any gene: 0. In nucleotides, the CDR3 is TGCGCCAGCAGCGGACTAGCGGAAGAGACCCAGTACTTC. Translation: CASSGLAEETQYF.

This clone occurred once. The chain recombines TRBV12-5 with TRBJ2-3; no reliable D call. The ends were cut back, 5 bases at V and 4 bases at J, with 13 bases in the middle. CDR3 length: 14 amino acids. Germline-derived CDR1 and CDR2 are LGHNT and FRNRAP. CDR3 nucleotide sequence: TGTGCTAGTGGTAAACGAGACTCGGCAGATACGCAGTATTTT. As protein: CASGKRDSADTQYF.

To note about this clone: The same CDR3 arises from other DNA sequences in this sample as well. The V and J genes are TRBV5-1 and TRBJ2-7, with 13 bases aligning to TRBD2. V trimming: 2 bases; J trimming: 3 bases; junction bases outside the gene matches: 2. CDR3 length equals 15 residues. The germline gives CDR1 SGHRS, CDR2 YFSETQ. The CDR3 region has the DNA TGCGCCAGCAGCTTCGGACTAGCGGGAGTCTACGAGCAGTACTTC. The encoded protein is CASSFGLAGVYEQYF.

The chain recombines TRBV19 with TRBJ1-5; a weak D match, TRBD1 (6 bases). V lost 3 bases, J lost 3 bases, and 12 bases lay in between. Looked up from germline, CDR1 is LNHDA and CDR2 is SQIVND (reference sequence). CDR3 length: 15 amino acids. CDR3 nucleotide sequence: TGTGCCAGTAGTATCGGAGGGGGAGACAATCAGCCCCAGCATTTT. Translation gives CASSIGGGDNQPQHF.

The chain combines TRBV30 with TRBJ2-2; no reliable D call. V lost 0 bases and J 1 base, leaving 6 bases between the germline ends. This CDR3 is built from 14 residues. Germline V gene data show CDR1 as GTSNPN and CDR2 as SVGIG (reference sequence). The CDR3 coding sequence is TGTGCCTGGAGTGTCGATGGGAACACCGGGGAGCTGTTTTTT. Encoded protein: CAWSVDGNTGELFF.

The chain is built from TRBV7-9 and TRBJ2-1; 9 positions match TRBD1. Germline V CDR1 and CDR2: SEHNR, FQNEAQ (reference sequence). Trimming took 7 bases from V and 4 from J; bases not matched to a gene: 5. The CDR3 contains 14 residues. Here the CDR3 DNA reads TGTGCCAGCACCGGGGACAGGGAATACAATGAGCAGTTCTTC. Protein product: CASTGDREYNEQFF.

This clone was seen only once. This chain uses TRBV29-1 with TRBJ2-7; TRBD2 matches 7 bases. The CDR3 extends over 14 amino acids. The ends lost 1 base at V and 3 bases at J; junction bases unmatched: 6. Per the germline V gene, CDR1 is SQVTM and CDR2 is ANQGSEA. CDR3 sequence reads: CSVEGLAGDYEQYF. DNA of the CDR3: TGCAGCGTTGAAGGTTTGGCGGGAGACTACGAGCAGTACTTC.

As concerns this clone: The sample carries other DNA sequences with the same CDR3. The chain couples TRBV4-1 to TRBJ1-1; D not resolved. The germline V gene has CDR1 MGHRA and CDR2 YSYEKL. The length of the CDR3 is 14 residues. V was cut by 0 bases and J by 2 bases, with 7 bases left in between. The CDR3 DNA follows: TGCGCCAGCAGCCAAGATAGAAGAAACACTGAAGCTTTCTTT. The encoded protein is CASSQDRRNTEAFF.